This T cell receptor beta chain appears in the sequencing data of a study of blood T cell repertoires in COVID-19. TCRdb's table, derived via immunoSEQ multiplex PCR, lists solely in-frame clones and lacks some. The table shows about 180,000 clones, with approximately 80% occurring only once. CDR3 length equals 16 residues. Looked up from germline, CDR1 is SGHRS and CDR2 is YFSETQ. V gave up 4 bases and J gave up 8 bases, with 19 bases separating them. The source material was peripheral blood. This clonotype originated in a human donor in a cohort sampled during active COVID-19. The V and J genes are TRBV5-1 and TRBJ1-6; D is undetermined. CDR3 DNA: TGCGCCAGCAGCCCCTGGAAGGTAGACGGGGATTCACCCCTCCACTTT. This codes for CASSPWKVDGDSPLHF.